The rows below give T cell receptor beta chains drawn from one sample of a study of regulatory T cells in long-lasting Graves disease. Each CDR3 protein is one row after TCRdb ran MiXCR on the multiplex PCR reads. The sample records under 500,000 distinct CDR3 sequences, 20% being singletons. Material: peripheral blood mononuclear cells (PBMCs), obtained when the disease was refractory, from a patient treated with antithyroid drugs. The receptors derive from a female donor with Graves disease. Both conserved end residues are part of each CDR3. D genes are given only for firm matches. Part of the rows lack a size; the others show once, few, many or a class for expanded clones.

TRBJ2-2,.,12,TRBV7-2,many,TGTGCCAGCAGCTTAGATGCCGGGGAGCTGTTTTTT,CASSLDAGELFF
TRBJ2-7,.,12,TRBV20-1,many,TGCAGTGCTACTCACGGAGGATACGAGCAGTACTTC,CSATHGGYEQYF
TRBJ2-1,.,13,TRBV12-3/TRBV12-4,few,TGTGCCAGCAGGACAGCTCGCGGGGATGAGCAGTTCTTC,CASRTARGDEQFF
TRBJ2-2,.,15,TRBV19,few,TGTGCCAGTAATGTGTTACAAGGGAACACCGGGGAGCTGTTTTTT,CASNVLQGNTGELFF
TRBJ1-5,TRBD1,15,TRBV28,.,TGTGCCAGCAGTGGTGACAGGGGGTACAATCAGCCCCAGCATTTT,CASSGDRGYNQPQHF
TRBJ1-5,.,14,TRBV20-1,few,TGCAGTGCTAGAGATTGGTTATCCACGGCGCCCCAGCATTTT,CSARDWLSTAPQHF
TRBJ1-1,TRBD1,15,TRBV6-1,few,TGTGCCAGCAACCCCCAAAGGACAGGGACCCCTGAAGCTTTCTTT,CASNPQRTGTPEAFF
TRBJ1-5,.,14,TRBV9,.,TGTGCCAGCAGCGTAGGAACTGGGGGTCAGCCCCAGCATTTT,CASSVGTGGQPQHF
TRBJ1-2,.,11,TRBV6-1,few,TGTGCCATCTATGGAGGTTATGGCTACACCTTC,CAIYGGYGYTF
TRBJ1-4,.,14,TRBV27,.,TGTGCCAGCAGTTTGAACCCCTGGGATGAAAAACTGTTTTTT,CASSLNPWDEKLFF
TRBJ2-2,TRBD1,13,TRBV12-3/TRBV12-4,.,TGTGCCAGCAGGACAGGGGCGGGCGGGGAGCTGTTTTTT,CASRTGAGGELFF
TRBJ2-7,TRBD2,16,TRBV4-1,.,TGCGCCAGCAGCCAAGTCACCGGGACTAGCGGGAGCGAGCAGTACTTC,CASSQVTGTSGSEQYF